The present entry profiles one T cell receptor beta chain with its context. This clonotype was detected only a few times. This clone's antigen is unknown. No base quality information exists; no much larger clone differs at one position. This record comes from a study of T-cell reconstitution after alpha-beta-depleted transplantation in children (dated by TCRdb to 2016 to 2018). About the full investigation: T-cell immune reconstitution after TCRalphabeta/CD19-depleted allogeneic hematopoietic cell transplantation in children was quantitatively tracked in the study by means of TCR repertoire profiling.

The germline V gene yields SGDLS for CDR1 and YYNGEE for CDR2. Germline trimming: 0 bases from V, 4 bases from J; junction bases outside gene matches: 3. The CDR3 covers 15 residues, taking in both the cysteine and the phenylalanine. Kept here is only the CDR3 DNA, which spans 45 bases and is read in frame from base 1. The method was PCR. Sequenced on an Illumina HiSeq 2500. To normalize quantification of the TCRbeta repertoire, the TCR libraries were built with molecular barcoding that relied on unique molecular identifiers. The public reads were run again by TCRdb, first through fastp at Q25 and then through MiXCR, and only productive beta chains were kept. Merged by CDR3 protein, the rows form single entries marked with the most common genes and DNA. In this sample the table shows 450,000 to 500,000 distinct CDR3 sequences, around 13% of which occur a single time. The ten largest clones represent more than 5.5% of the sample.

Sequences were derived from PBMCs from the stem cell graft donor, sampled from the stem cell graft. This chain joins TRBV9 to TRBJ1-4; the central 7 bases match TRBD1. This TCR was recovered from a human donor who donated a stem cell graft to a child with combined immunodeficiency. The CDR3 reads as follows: CASSVEGTVNEKLFF. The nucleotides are TGTGCCAGCAGCGTAGAGGGGACAGTTAATGAAAAACTGTTTTTT.